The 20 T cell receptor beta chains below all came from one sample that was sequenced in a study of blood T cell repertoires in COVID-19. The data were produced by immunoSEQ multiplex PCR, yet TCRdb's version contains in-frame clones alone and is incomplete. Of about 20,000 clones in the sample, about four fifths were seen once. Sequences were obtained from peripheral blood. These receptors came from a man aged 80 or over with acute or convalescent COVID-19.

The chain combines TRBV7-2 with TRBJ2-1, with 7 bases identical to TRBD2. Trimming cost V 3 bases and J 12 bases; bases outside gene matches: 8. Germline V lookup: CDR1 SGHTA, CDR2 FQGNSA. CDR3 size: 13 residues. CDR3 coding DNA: TGTGCCAGCAGCTTGGAACTAGGGAGGGGGCAGTTCTTC. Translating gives CASSLELGRGQFF.

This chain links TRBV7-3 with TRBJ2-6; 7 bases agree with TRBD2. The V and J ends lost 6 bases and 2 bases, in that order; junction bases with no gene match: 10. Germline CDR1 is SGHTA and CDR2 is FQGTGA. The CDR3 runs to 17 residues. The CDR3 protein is CASRAPGRGAGANVLTF. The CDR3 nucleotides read TGTGCCAGCAGGGCACCGGGGAGGGGCGCTGGGGCCAACGTCCTGACTTTC.

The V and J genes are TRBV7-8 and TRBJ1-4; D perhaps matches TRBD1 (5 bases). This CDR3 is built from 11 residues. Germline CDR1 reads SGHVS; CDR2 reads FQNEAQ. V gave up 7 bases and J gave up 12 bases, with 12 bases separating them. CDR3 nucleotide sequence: TGTGCCAGCACCGACTGGACACAACTGTTTTTT. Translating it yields CASTDWTQLFF.

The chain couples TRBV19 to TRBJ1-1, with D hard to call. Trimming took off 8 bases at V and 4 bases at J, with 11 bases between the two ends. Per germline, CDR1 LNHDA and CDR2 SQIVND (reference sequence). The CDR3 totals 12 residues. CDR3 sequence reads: CASSPGSTEAFF. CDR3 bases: TGTGCCAGTTCACCGGGGAGCACTGAAGCTTTCTTT.

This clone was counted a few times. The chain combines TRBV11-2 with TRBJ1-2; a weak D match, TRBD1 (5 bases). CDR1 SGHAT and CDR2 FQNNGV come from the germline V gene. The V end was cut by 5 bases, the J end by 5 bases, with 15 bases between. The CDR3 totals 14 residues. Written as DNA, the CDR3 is TGTGCCAGCAGCCAGCCGTGGACATCATATGGCTACACCTTC. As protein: CASSQPWTSYGYTF. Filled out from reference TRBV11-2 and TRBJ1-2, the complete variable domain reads EAGVAQSPRYKIIEKRQSVAFWCNPISGHATLYWYQQILGQGPKLLIQFQNNGVVDDSQLPKDRFSAERLKGVDSTLKIQPAKLEDSAVYLCASSQPWTSYGYTFGSGTRLTVV.

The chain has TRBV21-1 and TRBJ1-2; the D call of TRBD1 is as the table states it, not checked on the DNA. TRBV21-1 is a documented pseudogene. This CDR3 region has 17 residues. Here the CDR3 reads CASSKVRHRGQGPGYTF. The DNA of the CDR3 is TGTGCCAGCAGCAAAGTACGTCATAGGGGACAGGGCCCTGGCTACACCTTC.

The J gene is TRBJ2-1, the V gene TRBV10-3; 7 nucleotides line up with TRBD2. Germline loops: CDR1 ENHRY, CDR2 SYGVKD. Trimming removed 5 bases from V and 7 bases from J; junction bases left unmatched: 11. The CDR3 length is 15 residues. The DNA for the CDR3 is TGTGCCATCAGTTTGAACGGGAGGAGTATGAATGAGCAGTTCTTC. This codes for CAISLNGRSMNEQFF.

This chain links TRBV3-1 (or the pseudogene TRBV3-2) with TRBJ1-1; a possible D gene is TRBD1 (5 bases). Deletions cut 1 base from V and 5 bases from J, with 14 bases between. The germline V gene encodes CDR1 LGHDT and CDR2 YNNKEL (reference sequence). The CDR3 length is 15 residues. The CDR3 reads CASSQGRGIGTEAFF. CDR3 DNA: TGTGCCAGCAGCCAAGGTCGGGGGATCGGAACTGAAGCTTTCTTT.

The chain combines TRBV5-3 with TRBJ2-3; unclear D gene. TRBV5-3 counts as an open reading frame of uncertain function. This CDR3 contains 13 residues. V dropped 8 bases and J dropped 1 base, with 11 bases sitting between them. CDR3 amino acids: CASPGPGTDTQYF. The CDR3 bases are TGTGCCAGCCCAGGCCCGGGCACAGATACGCAGTATTTT.

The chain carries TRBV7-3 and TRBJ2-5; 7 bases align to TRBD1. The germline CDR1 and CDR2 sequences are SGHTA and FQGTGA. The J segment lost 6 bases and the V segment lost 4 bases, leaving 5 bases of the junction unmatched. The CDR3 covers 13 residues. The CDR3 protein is CASSSDRKKTQYF. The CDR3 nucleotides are TGTGCCAGCAGCTCGGACAGGAAGAAGACCCAGTACTTC.

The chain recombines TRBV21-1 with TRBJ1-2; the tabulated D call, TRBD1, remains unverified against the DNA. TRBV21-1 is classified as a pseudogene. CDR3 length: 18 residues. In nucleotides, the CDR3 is TGTGCCAGCAGCAAAGGGTCTAAATATGGGACAGGGATCGGGGGCTACACCTTC. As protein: CASSKGSKYGTGIGGYTF.

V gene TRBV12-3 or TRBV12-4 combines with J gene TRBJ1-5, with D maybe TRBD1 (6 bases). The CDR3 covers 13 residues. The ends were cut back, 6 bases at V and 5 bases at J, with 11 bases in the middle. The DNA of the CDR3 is TGTGCCAGCAGCGTAGGGGGGGATCAGCCCCAGCATTTT. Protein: CASSVGGDQPQHF.

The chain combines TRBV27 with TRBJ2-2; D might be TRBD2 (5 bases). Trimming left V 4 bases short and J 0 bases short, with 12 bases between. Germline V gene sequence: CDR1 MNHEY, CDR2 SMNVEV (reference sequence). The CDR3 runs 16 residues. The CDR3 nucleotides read TGTGCCAGCAGTTCCCTCGAGCGGTCGAACACCGGGGAGCTGTTTTTT. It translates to CASSSLERSNTGELFF.

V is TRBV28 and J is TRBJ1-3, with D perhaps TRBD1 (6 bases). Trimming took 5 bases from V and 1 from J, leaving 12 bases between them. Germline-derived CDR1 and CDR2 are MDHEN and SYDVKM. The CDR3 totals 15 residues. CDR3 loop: CASSRDRISGNTIYF. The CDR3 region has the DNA TGTGCCAGCAGTCGAGACAGGATTTCTGGAAACACCATATATTTT.

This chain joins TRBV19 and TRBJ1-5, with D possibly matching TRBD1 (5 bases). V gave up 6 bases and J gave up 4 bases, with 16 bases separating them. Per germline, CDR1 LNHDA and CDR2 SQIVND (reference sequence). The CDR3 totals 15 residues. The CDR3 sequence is CASRDTGGENQPQHF. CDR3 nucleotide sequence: TGTGCCAGTAGGGACACTGGAGGGGAGAATCAGCCCCAGCATTTT.

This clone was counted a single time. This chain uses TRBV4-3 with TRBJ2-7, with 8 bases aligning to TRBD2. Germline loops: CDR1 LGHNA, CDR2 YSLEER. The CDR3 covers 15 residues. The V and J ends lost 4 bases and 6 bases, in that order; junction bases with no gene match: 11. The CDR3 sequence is CASSRTGTSLSEQYF. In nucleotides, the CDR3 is TGCGCCAGCAGCCGCACCGGGACTAGTCTCTCCGAGCAGTACTTC.

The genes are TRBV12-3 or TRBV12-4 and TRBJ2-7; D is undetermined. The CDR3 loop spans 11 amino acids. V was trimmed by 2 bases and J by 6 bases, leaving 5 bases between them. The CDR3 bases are TGTGCCAGCAGTTTAATGGCCGAGCAGTACTTC. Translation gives CASSLMAEQYF.

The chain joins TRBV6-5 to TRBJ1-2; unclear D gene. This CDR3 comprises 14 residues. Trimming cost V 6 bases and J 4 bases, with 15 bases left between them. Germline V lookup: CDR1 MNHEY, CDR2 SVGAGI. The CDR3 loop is CASSASGGSYGYTF. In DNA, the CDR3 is TGTGCCAGCAGCGCATCAGGAGGGAGCTATGGCTACACCTTC.

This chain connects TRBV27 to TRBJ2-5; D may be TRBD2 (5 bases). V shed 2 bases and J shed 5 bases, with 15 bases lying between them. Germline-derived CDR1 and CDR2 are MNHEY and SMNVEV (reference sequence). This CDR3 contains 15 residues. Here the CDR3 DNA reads TGTGCCAGCAGTTTAGGACTCCACAGTGGGGAGACCCAGTACTTC. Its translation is CASSLGLHSGETQYF.

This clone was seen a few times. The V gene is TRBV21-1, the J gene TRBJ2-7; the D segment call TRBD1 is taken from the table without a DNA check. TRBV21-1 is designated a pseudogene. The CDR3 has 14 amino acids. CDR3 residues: CASTPGQGSYEQYV. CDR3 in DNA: TGTGCCAGCACCCCGGGACAGGGATCCTACGAGCAGTACGTC.